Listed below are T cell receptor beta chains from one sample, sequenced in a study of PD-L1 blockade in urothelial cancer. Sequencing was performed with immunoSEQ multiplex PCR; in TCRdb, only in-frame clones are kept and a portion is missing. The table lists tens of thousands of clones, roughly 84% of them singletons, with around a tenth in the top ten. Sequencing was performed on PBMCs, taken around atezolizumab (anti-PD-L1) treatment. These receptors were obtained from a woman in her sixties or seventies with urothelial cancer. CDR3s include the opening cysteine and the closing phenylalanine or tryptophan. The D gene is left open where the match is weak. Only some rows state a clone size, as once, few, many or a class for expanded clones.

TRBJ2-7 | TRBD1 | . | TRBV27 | CASQLRGSYEQYF | TGTGCCAGTCAACTCAGGGGGAGCTACGAGCAGTACTTC
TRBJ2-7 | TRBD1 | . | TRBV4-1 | CASSQAQGVHEQYF | TGCGCCAGCAGCCAAGCCCAGGGGGTCCACGAGCAGTACTTC
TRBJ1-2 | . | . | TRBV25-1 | CASTHSGGNGYTF | TGTGCCAGCACCCACTCTGGGGGCAATGGCTACACCTTC
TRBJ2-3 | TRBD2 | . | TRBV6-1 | CASSALAGGLTDTQYF | TGTGCCAGCAGTGCCCTAGCGGGGGGTCTCACAGATACGCAGTATTTT
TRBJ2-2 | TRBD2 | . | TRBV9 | CASSAPGLAHAGELFF | TGTGCCAGCAGCGCACCGGGACTAGCGCACGCCGGGGAGCTGTTTTTT
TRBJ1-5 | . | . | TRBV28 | CASSSGNQPQHF | TGTGCCAGCAGTTCGGGTAATCAGCCCCAGCATTTT
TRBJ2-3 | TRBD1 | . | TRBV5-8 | CASSLGAGGMSTDTQYF | TGTGCCAGCAGCTTGGGGGCAGGGGGTATGAGCACAGATACGCAGTATTTT
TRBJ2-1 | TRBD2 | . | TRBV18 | CASSPLETSANNEQFF | TGTGCCAGCTCACCACTTGAGACTAGCGCCAACAATGAGCAGTTCTTC
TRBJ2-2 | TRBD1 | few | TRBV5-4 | CASSTGTGFTGELFF | TGTGCCAGCAGCACCGGGACAGGGTTCACCGGGGAGCTGTTTTTT
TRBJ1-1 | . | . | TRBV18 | CASSPRGDTEAFF | TGTGCCAGCTCACCACGGGGGGACACTGAAGCTTTCTTT
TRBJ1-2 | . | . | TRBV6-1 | CASSEWRGLEGTF | TGTGCCAGCAGTGAATGGCGTGGATTGGAGGGCACCTTC
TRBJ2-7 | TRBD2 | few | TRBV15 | CATSRGLAGTFDEQYF | TGTGCCACCAGCAGAGGCCTAGCGGGGACGTTCGACGAGCAGTACTTC
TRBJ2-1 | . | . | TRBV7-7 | CASSDGSENEQFF | TGTGCCAGCAGCGACGGGAGCGAGAATGAGCAGTTCTTC
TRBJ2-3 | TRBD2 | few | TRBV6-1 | CASSVETSGTDTQYF | TGTGCCAGCAGTGTAGAGACTAGCGGCACAGATACGCAGTATTTT
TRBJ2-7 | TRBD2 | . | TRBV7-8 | CASSYSVQRLAETEQYF | TGTGCCAGCAGTTACAGTGTACAACGACTAGCGGAGACTGAGCAGTACTTC
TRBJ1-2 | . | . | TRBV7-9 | CASSLDSADYGYTF | TGTGCCAGCAGCTTAGATTCCGCGGATTATGGCTACACCTTC
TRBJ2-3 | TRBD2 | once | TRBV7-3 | CASSLSGRAPDTQYF | TGTGCCAGCAGCCTAAGCGGGAGGGCCCCAGATACGCAGTATTTT
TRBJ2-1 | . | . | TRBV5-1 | CASSLVGGVRYNEQFF | TGCGCCAGCAGCTTGGTCGGTGGAGTAAGATACAATGAGCAGTTCTTC
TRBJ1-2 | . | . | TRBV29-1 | CSVWTDYGYTF | TGCAGCGTTTGGACAGATTATGGCTACACCTTC
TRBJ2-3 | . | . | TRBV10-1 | CASSEGANTDTQYF | TGCGCCAGCAGTGAGGGGGCGAACACAGATACGCAGTATTTT
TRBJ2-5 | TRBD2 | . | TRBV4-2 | CASSRTGGDQETQYF | TGTGCCAGCAGCCGCACGGGAGGGGATCAAGAGACCCAGTACTTC
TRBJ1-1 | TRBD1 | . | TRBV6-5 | CASSHRGYTEAFF | TGTGCCAGCAGTCACAGGGGTTACACTGAAGCTTTCTTT
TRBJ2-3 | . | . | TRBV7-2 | CASQRAYTDTQYF | TGTGCCAGTCAGCGGGCCTACACAGATACGCAGTATTTT
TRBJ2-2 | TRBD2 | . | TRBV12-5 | CASGSSLGLAGGPGELFF | TGTGCTAGTGGTTCCTCCCTTGGACTAGCGGGAGGCCCCGGGGAGCTGTTTTTT
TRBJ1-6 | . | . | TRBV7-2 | CASSLDSFNSPLHF | TGTGCCAGCAGCTTAGATAGTTTCAATTCACCCCTCCACTTT
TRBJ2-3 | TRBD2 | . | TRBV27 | CASSLSGSGADTQYF | TGTGCCAGCAGTTTAAGCGGGAGTGGTGCAGATACGCAGTATTTT
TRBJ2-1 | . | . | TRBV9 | CASSPRTARGEQFF | TGTGCCAGCAGCCCAAGGACAGCGCGAGGTGAGCAGTTCTTC